This TCR beta chain is drawn from a study of vaccination effects on CD4 cells after COVID-19. As regards this clone: Its specificity is not known.

Profiled with immunoSEQ multiplex PCR; TCRdb holds only in-frame clones, not every one. Altogether approximately 76,000 clones are present, about 78% being singletons, with the ten largest covering roughly a tenth. Expansion with viral peptide pools was applied to antigen-specific CD4+ T cells by the ViraFEST assay prior to sequencing. Culturing for 10 to 11 days preceded CD4+ T cell isolation. Having tested negative for nucleocapsid antibodies, the vaccine recipients showed no prior SARS-CoV-2 infection. Half-medium exchanges with IL-2 medium took place on days 3 and 7. The CDR3 runs 15 residues. Germline V gene lookup returns CDR1 SGHDT and CDR2 YYEEEE. V was clipped by 3 bases and J by 3 bases, with 15 bases between them. Findings and caveats of the study: At late timepoints after vaccination, vaccine- and infection-induced clones shrank markedly.

The sequence was collected from a human donor who received a COVID-19 vaccine. This chain joins TRBV5-6 and TRBJ1-2; D is ambiguous. The material sequenced was CD4+ T cells from PBMCs cultured with SARS-CoV-2 spike peptides, taken before COVID-19 vaccination. CDR3 loop: CASSYSSRYHYGYTF. For the CDR3, the DNA is TGTGCCAGCAGCTATTCTAGCAGGTATCACTATGGCTACACCTTC.